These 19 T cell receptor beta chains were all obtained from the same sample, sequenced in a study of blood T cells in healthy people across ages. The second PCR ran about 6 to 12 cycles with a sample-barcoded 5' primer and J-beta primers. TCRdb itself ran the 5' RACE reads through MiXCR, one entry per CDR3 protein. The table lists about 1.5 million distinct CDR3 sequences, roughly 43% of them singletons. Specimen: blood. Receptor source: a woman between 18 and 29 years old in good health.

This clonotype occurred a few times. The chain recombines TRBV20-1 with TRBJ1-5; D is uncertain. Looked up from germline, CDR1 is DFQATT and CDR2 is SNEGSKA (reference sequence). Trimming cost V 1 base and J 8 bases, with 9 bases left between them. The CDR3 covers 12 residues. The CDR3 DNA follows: TGCAGTGCTAGAGCCTCCATGGAGCCCCAGCATTTT. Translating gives CSARASMEPQHF.

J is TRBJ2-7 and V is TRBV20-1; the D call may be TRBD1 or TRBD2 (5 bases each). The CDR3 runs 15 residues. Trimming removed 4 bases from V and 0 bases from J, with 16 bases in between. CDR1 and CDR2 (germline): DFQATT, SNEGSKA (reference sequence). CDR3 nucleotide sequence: TGCAGTGCTAACCCCCGCCGAGGGGACTCCTACGAGCAGTACTTC. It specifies CSANPRRGDSYEQYF.

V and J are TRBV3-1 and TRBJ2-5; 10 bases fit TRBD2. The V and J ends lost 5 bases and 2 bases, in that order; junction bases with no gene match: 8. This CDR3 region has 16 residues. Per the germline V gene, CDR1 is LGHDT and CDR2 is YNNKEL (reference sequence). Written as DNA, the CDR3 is TGTGCCAGCAGCAAGACTAGCGGGCCGCCACAAGAGACCCAGTACTTC. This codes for CASSKTSGPPQETQYF.

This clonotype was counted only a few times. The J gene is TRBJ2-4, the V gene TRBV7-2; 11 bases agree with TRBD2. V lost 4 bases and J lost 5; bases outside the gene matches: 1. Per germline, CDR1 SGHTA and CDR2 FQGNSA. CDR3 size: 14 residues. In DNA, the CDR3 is TGTGCCAGCAGCTCGGGACTAGCGGAAAACATTCAGTACTTC. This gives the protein CASSSGLAENIQYF. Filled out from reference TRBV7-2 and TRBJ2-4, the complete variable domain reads GAGVSQSPSNKVTEKGKDVELRCDPISGHTALYWYRQSLGQGLEFLIYFQGNSAPDKSGLPSDRFSAERTGGSVSTLTIQRTQQEDSAVYLCASSSGLAENIQYFGAGTRLSVL.

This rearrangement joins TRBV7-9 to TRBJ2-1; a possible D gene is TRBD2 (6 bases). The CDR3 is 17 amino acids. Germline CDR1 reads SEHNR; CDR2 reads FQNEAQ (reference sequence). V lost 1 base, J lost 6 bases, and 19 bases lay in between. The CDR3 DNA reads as TGTGCCAGCAGCTTAGACGCGGGACTGAACCTAGGCAATGAGCAGTTCTTC. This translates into CASSLDAGLNLGNEQFF.

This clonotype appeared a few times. CDR3 sequence reads: CASSLRDRADTQYF. The CDR3 region has the DNA TGCGCCAGCAGCCTACGGGACCGTGCAGATACGCAGTATTTT. The V call is TRBV5-1, the J call TRBJ2-3; D assignment may be TRBD1 or TRBD2 (5 bases each). Germline V gives CDR1 SGHRS, CDR2 YFSETQ. The germline V and J ends were trimmed by 4 bases and 4 bases, with 13 bases remaining between them. The CDR3 has 14 amino acids.

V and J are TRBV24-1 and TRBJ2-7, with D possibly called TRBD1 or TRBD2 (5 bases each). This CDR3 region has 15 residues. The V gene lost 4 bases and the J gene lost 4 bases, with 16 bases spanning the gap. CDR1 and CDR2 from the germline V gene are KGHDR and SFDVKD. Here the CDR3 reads CATSETGAYPYEQYF. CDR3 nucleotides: TGTGCCACCAGTGAAACCGGGGCGTACCCTTACGAGCAGTACTTC.

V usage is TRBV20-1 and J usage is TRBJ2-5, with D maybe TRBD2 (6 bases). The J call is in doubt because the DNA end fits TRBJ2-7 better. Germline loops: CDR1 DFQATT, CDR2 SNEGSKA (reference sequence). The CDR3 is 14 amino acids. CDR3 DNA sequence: TGCAGTGCTACCTCATGGGGGGAAAAAATCGAGCAGTACTTC. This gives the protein CSATSWGEKIEQYF.

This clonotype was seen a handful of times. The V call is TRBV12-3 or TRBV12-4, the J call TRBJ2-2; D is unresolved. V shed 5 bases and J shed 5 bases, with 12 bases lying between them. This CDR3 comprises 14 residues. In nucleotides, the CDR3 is TGTGCCAGCAGTCCTACAAGTCGGACCGGGGAGCTGTTTTTT. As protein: CASSPTSRTGELFF.

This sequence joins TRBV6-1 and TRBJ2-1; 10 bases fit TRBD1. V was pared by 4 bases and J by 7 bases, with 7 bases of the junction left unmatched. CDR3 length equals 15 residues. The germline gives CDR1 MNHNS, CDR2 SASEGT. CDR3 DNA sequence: TGTGCCAGCAGTGCGGGACAGGGGAGGTTTAATGAGCAGTTCTTC. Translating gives CASSAGQGRFNEQFF.

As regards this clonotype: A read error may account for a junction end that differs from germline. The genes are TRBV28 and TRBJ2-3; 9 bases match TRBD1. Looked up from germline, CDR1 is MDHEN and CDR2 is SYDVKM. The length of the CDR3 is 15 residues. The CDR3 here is CASSRHRGQQDSQYF. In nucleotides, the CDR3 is TGTGCCAGCAGCCGACACAGGGGGCAGCAAGATTCGCAGTATTTT.

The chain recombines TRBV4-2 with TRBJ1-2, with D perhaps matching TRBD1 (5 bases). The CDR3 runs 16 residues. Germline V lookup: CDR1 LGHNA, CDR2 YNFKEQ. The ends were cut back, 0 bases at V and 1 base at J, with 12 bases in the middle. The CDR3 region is CASSQDITGGNYGYTF. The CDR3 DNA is TGTGCCAGCAGCCAAGACATTACGGGGGGTAACTATGGCTACACCTTC.

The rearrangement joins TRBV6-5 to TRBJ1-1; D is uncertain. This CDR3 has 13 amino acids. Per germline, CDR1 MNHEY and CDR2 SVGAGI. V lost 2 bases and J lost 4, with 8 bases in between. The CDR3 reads CASSYTPSTEAFF. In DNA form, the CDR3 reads TGTGCCAGCAGTTACACTCCGTCCACTGAAGCTTTCTTT.

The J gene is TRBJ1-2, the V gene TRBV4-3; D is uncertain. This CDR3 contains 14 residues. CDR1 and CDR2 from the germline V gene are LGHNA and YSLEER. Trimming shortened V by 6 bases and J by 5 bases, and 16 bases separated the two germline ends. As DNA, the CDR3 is TGCGCCAGCAGTCGGAGGTCCAGATTATATGGCTACACCTTC. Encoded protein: CASSRRSRLYGYTF.

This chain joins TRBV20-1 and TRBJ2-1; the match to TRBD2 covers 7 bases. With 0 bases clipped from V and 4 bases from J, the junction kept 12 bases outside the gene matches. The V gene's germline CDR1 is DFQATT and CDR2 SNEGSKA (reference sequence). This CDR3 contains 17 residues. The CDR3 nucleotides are TGCAGTGCTAGAGATCCGGTAGGGCTAGCGGCATACAATGAGCAGTTCTTC. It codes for CSARDPVGLAAYNEQFF.

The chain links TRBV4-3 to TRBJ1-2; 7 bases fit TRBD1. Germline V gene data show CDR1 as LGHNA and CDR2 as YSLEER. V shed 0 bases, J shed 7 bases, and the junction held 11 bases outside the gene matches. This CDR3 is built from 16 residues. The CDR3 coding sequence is TGCGCCAGCAGCCAAGATCACAGACAGGGCTACTCTGGCTACACCTTC. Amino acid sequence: CASSQDHRQGYSGYTF.

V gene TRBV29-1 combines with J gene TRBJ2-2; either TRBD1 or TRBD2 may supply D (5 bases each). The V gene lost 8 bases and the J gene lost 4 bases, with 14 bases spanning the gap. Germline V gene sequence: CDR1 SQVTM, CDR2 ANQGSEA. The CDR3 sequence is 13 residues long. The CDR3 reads CSFRGQGTGELFF. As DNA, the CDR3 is TGCAGCTTCCGGGGCCAGGGCACCGGGGAGCTGTTTTTT.

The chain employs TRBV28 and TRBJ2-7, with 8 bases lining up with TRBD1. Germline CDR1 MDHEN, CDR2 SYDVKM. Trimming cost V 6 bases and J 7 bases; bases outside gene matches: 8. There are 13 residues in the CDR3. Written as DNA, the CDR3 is TGTGCCAGCAGCCTGACAGGGGCAAAGGAGCAGTACTTC. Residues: CASSLTGAKEQYF.

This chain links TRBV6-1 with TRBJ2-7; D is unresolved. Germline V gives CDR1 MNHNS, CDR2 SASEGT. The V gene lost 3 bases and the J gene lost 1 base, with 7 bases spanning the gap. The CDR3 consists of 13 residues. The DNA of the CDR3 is TGTGCCAGCAGTGAGTTAATTTCCTACGAGCAGTACTTC. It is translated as CASSELISYEQYF.